The rows below give T cell receptor beta chains drawn from one sample of a study of shared clonotypes between healthy human individuals. Using immunoSEQ multiplex PCR, the repertoire was profiled, and TCRdb retains in-frame clones only, with some absent. Counted here are just under 350,000 clones, over 70% occurring once; the ten biggest clones make up 8.5% to 12%. What was sequenced was memory CD4+ T cells sorted from blood. All receptors come from a man younger than 45 in good health. Each CDR3 is given with its conserved first and last residue. D genes are given only for firm matches. Size tells how often a clone was seen (once, few, many) or the class of an expanded clone, and some rows leave it out.

clone_size j_call d_call v_call cdr3_length cdr3_aa cdr3_nt
- TRBJ1-1 TRBD1 TRBV19 15 CASSRTGIMNTEAFF TGTGCCAGTAGTAGGACAGGGATTATGAACACTGAAGCTTTCTTT
once TRBJ2-5 - TRBV6-5 15 CASRESGLRVETQYF TGTGCCAGCAGGGAGTCGGGCCTTAGGGTGGAGACCCAGTACTTC
- TRBJ2-1 - TRBV7-2 16 CASSSLGRISYNEQFF TGTGCCAGCAGCTCCCTTGGACGGATTTCCTACAATGAGCAGTTCTTC
few TRBJ1-5 - TRBV28 16 CASSLRQGWANQPQHF TGTGCCAGCAGTTTGCGGCAGGGATGGGCAAATCAGCCCCAGCATTTT
- TRBJ1-2 - TRBV6-1 13 CASSEGTRGGYTF TGTGCCAGCAGTGAGGGAACCCGGGGGGGCTACACCTTC
many TRBJ2-4 - TRBV7-2 16 CASSLEGGLAKNIQYF TGTGCCAGCAGCTTAGAGGGAGGACTAGCCAAAAACATTCAGTACTTC
- TRBJ2-5 - TRBV5-1 14 CASSFFGTGETQYF TGCGCCAGCAGCTTTTTTGGGACGGGGGAGACCCAGTACTTC
- TRBJ2-7 TRBD2 TRBV18 16 CASSPRSSGGTYEQYF TGTGCCAGCTCACCAAGGTCTAGCGGGGGAACCTACGAGCAGTACTTC
- TRBJ2-3 - TRBV5-1 15 CASSSWGAGTDTQYF TGCGCCAGCAGCTCTTGGGGAGCGGGCACAGATACGCAGTATTTT
- TRBJ2-5 - TRBV7-3 15 CASSLIPGNRETQYF TGTGCCAGCAGCTTAATCCCCGGGAACCGGGAGACCCAGTACTTC
- TRBJ1-3 - TRBV30 12 CAWTGSGNTIYF TGTGCCTGGACGGGCTCTGGAAACACCATATATTTT
- TRBJ1-1 - TRBV28 15 CASSLRVAANTEAFF TGTGCCAGCAGTTTAAGGGTCGCAGCGAACACTGAAGCTTTCTTT
many TRBJ2-5 TRBD1 TRBV9 16 CASSVDGTGVKETQYF TGTGCCAGCAGCGTAGACGGGACAGGGGTCAAAGAGACCCAGTACTTC
- TRBJ2-3 - TRBV2 14 CASSESRSTDTQYF TGTGCCAGCAGTGAATCCCGTTCCACAGATACGCAGTATTTT
- TRBJ2-1 TRBD1 TRBV5-6 14 CASSADRRYNEQFF TGTGCCAGCAGCGCGGACAGGAGGTACAATGAGCAGTTCTTC
- TRBJ2-3 TRBD2 TRBV28 12 CASTGGSPALYF TGTGCCAGCACCGGGGGGAGCCCAGCCCTGTATTTT
- TRBJ2-7 - TRBV6-6 13 CASRPGASYEQYF TGTGCCAGTCGACCGGGAGCTAGCTACGAGCAGTACTTC
once TRBJ2-6 - TRBV2 15 CASSEQNWNLNVLTF TGTGCCAGCAGTGAACAGAACTGGAACCTCAACGTCCTGACTTTC
- TRBJ2-7 - TRBV10-1 14 CASTRTQSSYEQYF TGCGCCAGCACTAGGACTCAAAGCTCCTACGAGCAGTACTTC
- TRBJ1-5 - TRBV2 14 CASREYREGQPQHF TGTGCCAGCAGGGAATACAGGGAGGGGCAGCCCCAGCATTTT
- TRBJ2-3 TRBD2 TRBV9 16 CASSPRLADSTDTQYF TGTGCCAGCAGCCCCCGGCTAGCGGATAGCACAGATACGCAGTATTTT
- TRBJ2-5 TRBD1 TRBV7-7 15 CASSLGTGLRETQYF TGTGCCAGCAGCTTAGGGACAGGGCTGCGGGAGACCCAGTACTTC
- TRBJ2-3 TRBD1 TRBV6-1 15 CASSVDRAPVNTQYF TGTGCCAGCAGTGTGGACAGGGCTCCGGTTAATACGCAGTATTTT
- TRBJ2-1 - TRBV15 14 CATNPDISYNEQFF TGTGCCACCAACCCGGACATTTCCTACAATGAGCAGTTCTTC
- TRBJ2-1 - TRBV9 14 CASSARPTEDEQFF TGTGCCAGCAGCGCCCGCCCTACGGAGGATGAGCAGTTCTTC
- TRBJ2-7 - TRBV20-1 11 CSDYRVNEQYF TGCAGCGACTACAGGGTAAACGAGCAGTACTTC
- TRBJ1-1 - TRBV7-3 14 CASSLIPGITEAFF TGTGCCAGCAGCTTAATACCCGGGATCACTGAAGCTTTCTTT
- TRBJ2-7 - TRBV11-2 16 CASSLGGGSAGYEQYF TGTGCCAGCAGCTTAGGGGGCGGTTCAGCCGGATACGAGCAGTACTTC
- TRBJ2-7 - TRBV5-1 17 CASSLPPRDEPAYEQYF TGCGCCAGCAGCTTGCCCCCCCGGGACGAACCGGCGTACGAGCAGTACTTC
- TRBJ2-4 - TRBV29-1 14 CSVGSSGLSNIQYF TGCAGCGTTGGGTCCTCAGGGTTATCAAACATTCAGTACTTC
- TRBJ1-2 - TRBV18 16 CASSPRGGGETYGYTF TGTGCCAGCTCACCACGCGGGGGCGGGGAGACCTATGGCTACACCTTC
- TRBJ2-7 - TRBV29-1 15 CSVYKSGFRSYEQYF TGCAGCGTTTACAAGTCAGGGTTTAGGAGTTACGAGCAGTACTTC
- TRBJ2-5 - TRBV19 15 CASSSGQLAVETQYF TGTGCCAGTAGTAGTGGACAGCTTGCCGTGGAGACCCAGTACTTC
- TRBJ2-1 - TRBV21-1 16 CASSKVCRESYNEQFF TGTGCCAGCAGCAAAGTTTGCAGGGAATCCTACAATGAGCAGTTCTTC
- TRBJ2-1 TRBD2 TRBV6-1 17 CASSERPSGISYNEQFF TGTGCCAGCAGTGAAAGGCCTAGCGGTATTTCCTACAATGAGCAGTTCTTC
- TRBJ2-1 - TRBV4-1 15 CASSLSFTSYNEQFF TGCGCCAGCAGCCTTTCATTTACCTCCTACAATGAGCAGTTCTTC
- TRBJ2-3 - TRBV27 16 CATYFFGRSSTDTQYF TGTGCTACCTATTTTTTTGGGAGGTCTAGCACAGATACGCAGTATTTT
once TRBJ1-2 TRBD1 TRBV6-1 14 CASSGMTGRDGYTF TGTGCCAGCAGTGGGATGACAGGGAGAGATGGCTACACCTTC
- TRBJ2-1 - TRBV5-1 13 CASSLGPNNEQFF TGCGCCAGCAGCTTGGGACCTAACAATGAGCAGTTCTTC
- TRBJ2-1 TRBD2 TRBV5-1 18 CASSLGNSGLARRNEQFF TGCGCCAGCAGCTTGGGCAATTCGGGACTAGCGAGAAGAAATGAGCAGTTCTTC
few TRBJ2-2 - TRBV15 15 CATSRVGGGTGELFF TGTGCCACCAGCAGAGTAGGGGGGGGCACCGGGGAGCTGTTTTTT
- TRBJ2-7 - TRBV4-1 18 CASSPRSYPGLRTYEQYF TGCGCCAGCAGTCCAAGATCTTACCCGGGCCTTCGCACCTACGAGCAGTACTTC
- TRBJ1-4 - TRBV2 13 CASSESAPGKLFF TGTGCCAGCAGTGAAAGTGCGCCGGGGAAACTGTTTTTT
once TRBJ2-7 - TRBV27 14 CASSARSGGYEQYF TGTGCCAGCAGTGCCCGATCAGGCGGCTACGAGCAGTACTTC
- TRBJ2-5 - TRBV7-3 12 CASGSEDQTQYF TGTGCCAGCGGGAGCGAAGACCAGACCCAGTACTTC
- TRBJ1-1 - TRBV27 14 CASSLRVGGWVAFF TGTGCCAGCAGTTTAAGAGTCGGGGGTTGGGTAGCTTTCTTT
- TRBJ2-7 - TRBV6-5 16 CASSYRPNLAPYEQYF TGTGCCAGCAGTTACCGTCCAAATCTTGCCCCCTACGAGCAGTACTTC